Below are 13 T cell receptor beta chains sequenced from a single sample in a study of T-cell memory formation after mild COVID-19. TCRdb reprocessed the 5' RACE reads via MiXCR and lists one record per CDR3 protein. Of about 14,000 distinct CDR3 sequences in the sample, around 20% are singletons; the top ten hold 49%. The sequencing input was PBMCs or a T cell subset sorted from them (not recorded which). The receptor source for this set is an adult woman who had mild COVID-19 (a few samples of this study predate the infection). Cell type and time point are not known.

This clonotype was observed many times. The gene calls are TRBV7-9 and TRBJ1-2, with no clear D. The CDR3 totals 14 residues. The germline V and J ends were trimmed by 1 base and 3 bases, with 9 bases remaining between them. CDR1 is SEHNR and CDR2 is FQNEAQ in the germline V gene (reference sequence). The CDR3 loop reads CASSLGSGDYGYTF. CDR3 in DNA: TGTGCCAGCAGCTTAGGATCGGGTGACTATGGCTACACCTTC.

This clonotype has ten or more counts. CDR3 in amino acids: CASSLRLARPDTQYF. The CDR3 DNA reads as TGTGCCAGCAGCTTGAGACTAGCTAGGCCAGATACGCAGTATTTT. This chain links TRBV7-9 with TRBJ2-3, with 7 nucleotides matching TRBD2. Losses at the gene ends were 3 bases for V and 4 bases for J; bases not matched to a gene: 7. CDR1 and CDR2 (germline): SEHNR, FQNEAQ (reference sequence). This CDR3 spans 15 amino acids. The variable domain in full, completed from reference TRBV7-9 and TRBJ2-3, reads DTGVSQNPRHKITKRGQNVTFRCDPISEHNRLYWYRQTLGQGPEFLTYFQNEAQLEKSRLLSDRFSAERPKGSFSTLEIQRTEQGDSAMYLCASSLRLARPDTQYFGPGTRLTVL.

The sample holds many counts of this clonotype. The chain is built from TRBV4-3 and TRBJ2-1; D tentatively reads TRBD1 or TRBD2 (5 bases each). Germline V lookup: CDR1 LGHNA, CDR2 YSLEER. The CDR3 spans 15 residues. V lost 2 bases to trimming and J lost 4 bases, with 12 bases between them. The CDR3 bases are TGCGCCAGCAGCCAATACGGGACCGAGTACAATGAGCAGTTCTTC. It translates to CASSQYGTEYNEQFF.

This clonotype appeared many times. The genes are TRBV6-5 and TRBJ1-1, with D maybe TRBD1 (5 bases). The CDR3 loop spans 15 amino acids. Germline CDR1 and CDR2: MNHEY and SVGAGI. V lost 0 bases, J lost 2 bases, and 10 bases lay in between. The CDR3 DNA follows: TGTGCCAGCAGTTACTCCAGGGTCGAAAACACTGAAGCTTTCTTT. Encoded protein: CASSYSRVENTEAFF.

This clonotype has a count of ten or more. The chain links TRBV5-1 to TRBJ2-2; D unresolved. Trimming took 5 bases from V and 1 from J, leaving 6 bases between them. Germline values: CDR1 SGHRS, CDR2 YFSETQ. The CDR3 covers 13 residues. The CDR3 sequence is CASRGENTGELFF. In DNA form, the CDR3 reads TGCGCCAGCAGGGGTGAGAACACCGGGGAGCTGTTTTTT.

By proportion, this clonotype is hyperexpanded (1% or more). This chain uses TRBV11-2 with TRBJ2-1; TRBD2 agrees at 8 bases. Germline V lookup: CDR1 SGHAT, CDR2 FQNNGV. This CDR3 has 19 residues. V lost 5 bases, J lost 2 bases, and 17 bases stayed unmatched. The CDR3 spells CASSPLLLGTSRPYNEQFF. The CDR3 region has the DNA TGTGCCAGCAGCCCACTATTATTGGGGACTAGTCGGCCCTACAATGAGCAGTTCTTC.

In this sample, this clonotype turned up many times. The chain employs TRBV11-3 and TRBJ2-4, with unresolved D. The V end was cut by 4 bases, the J end by 1 base, with 11 bases between. CDR1 is SGHNT and CDR2 is YENEEA in the germline V gene. This CDR3 is built from 15 residues. CDR3 DNA sequence: TGTGCCAGCAGCTCCATAGGAATGGCCAAAAACATTCAGTACTTC. Translated, it gives CASSSIGMAKNIQYF.

Many counts were recorded for this clonotype. The V call is TRBV12-3 or TRBV12-4, the J call TRBJ2-7; D unresolved. Trimming cost V 3 bases and J 0 bases, with 0 bases left between them. The CDR3 runs 11 residues. For the CDR3, the DNA is TGTGCCAGCAGTTTCTCCTACGAGCAGTACTTC. It encodes CASSFSYEQYF.

This clonotype was recorded many times. V and J are TRBV27 and TRBJ2-7, with 7 bases identical to TRBD2. With 6 bases clipped from V and 2 bases from J, the junction kept 10 bases outside the gene matches. Germline CDR1 is MNHEY and CDR2 is SMNVEV (reference sequence). This CDR3 has 15 amino acids. DNA of the CDR3: TGTGCCAGCAGCCAATGGGGGGGTACGCCCTACGAGCAGTACTTC. This translates into CASSQWGGTPYEQYF.

At least ten counts were recorded for this clonotype. The V and J genes are TRBV20-1 and TRBJ2-1, with a weak D call TRBD1 (9 bases). From germline, CDR1 is DFQATT and CDR2 SNEGSKA (reference sequence). The germline V and J ends were trimmed by 2 bases and 15 bases, with 26 bases remaining between them. The CDR3 has 15 amino acids. The CDR3 spells CSARMGQGLPGLVFF. For the CDR3, the DNA is TGCAGTGCTAGAATGGGACAGGGACTGCCGGGACTAGTGTTCTTC.

This clonotype was observed many times. This chain joins TRBV5-1 and TRBJ2-5; 13 bases match TRBD2. Losses at the gene ends were 7 bases for V and 1 base for J; bases not matched to a gene: 1. Germline assignment: CDR1 SGHRS and CDR2 YFSETQ. This CDR3 has 14 amino acids. The CDR3 coding sequence is TGCGCCAGCGGGACTAGCGGGACCCAAGAGACCCAGTACTTC. This sequence encodes CASGTSGTQETQYF.

This clonotype was detected many times. For the CDR3, the DNA is TGCAGTGCTAGCGATAGGGTCTACGAGCAGTACTTC. Translated, it gives CSASDRVYEQYF. The chain employs TRBV20-1 and TRBJ2-7; no firm D call. The CDR3 extends over 12 amino acids. Trimming stripped 3 bases from V and 3 bases from J, with 9 bases between. Germline V gene data show CDR1 as DFQATT and CDR2 as SNEGSKA (reference sequence).

This clonotype has a count of ten or more. This rearrangement joins TRBV4-1 to TRBJ2-1, with TRBD2 matching over 8 bases. The CDR3 extends over 17 amino acids. Trimming at V came to 1 base and at J to 8 bases, leaving 13 bases not matched to a gene. From germline, CDR1 is MGHRA and CDR2 YSYEKL. Here the CDR3 reads CASSQVPWRGAPDEQFF. CDR3 in DNA: TGCGCCAGCAGCCAAGTCCCCTGGCGGGGGGCCCCCGATGAGCAGTTCTTC.